Reported below is one TCR beta chain. This specimen comes from a study of shared clonotypes between healthy human individuals. Clones were sequenced by immunoSEQ multiplex PCR, and TCRdb holds only the in-frame ones, with some missing. Seen here are millions of clones, 85% to 95% observed once, and the top ten hold 1.7%. Germline CDR1 reads MNHEY; CDR2 reads SMNVEV (reference sequence). The CDR3 has 16 amino acids. Trimming pared 6 bases from V and 2 bases from J, leaving 20 bases between. CD8 cells classed as naive were CD45RO-negative and positively selected for CCR7, excluding terminally differentiated effector memory CD45RA+ cells.

The chain employs TRBV27 and TRBJ2-7; the D gene is possibly TRBD2 (6 bases). The specimen was naive CD8+ T cells from PBMCs. This receptor was identified in a man aged 18 to 30 in good health. Some clones in this sample may be carry-over from other donors' samples. CDR3 loop: CASRRLVPQSPYEQYF. The CDR3 nucleotides are TGTGCCAGCAGGCGACTAGTTCCACAGTCACCCTACGAGCAGTACTTC.